One sample yielded the 13 T cell receptor beta chains listed below, sequenced in a study of fetal regulatory T cell absence and autoimmunity. Produced via immunoSEQ multiplex PCR; TCRdb's table is partial and in-frame only. The sample has approximately 46,000 clones; roughly 80% are singletons. The source material was cord blood. The receptors were sampled from a newborn boy with IPEX syndrome.

The rearrangement joins TRBV11-2 to TRBJ2-3; 12 bases align to TRBD2. This CDR3 is 16 amino acids long. Germline V gene sequence: CDR1 SGHAT, CDR2 FQNNGV. Unmatched junction bases numbered 5, after V lost 5 bases and J lost 2 bases. CDR3 coding DNA: TGTGCCAGCAGCGCACTAGCGGGAGGCCTCACAGATACGCAGTATTTT. Its protein product is CASSALAGGLTDTQYF. The full variable domain, its missing parts supplied by reference TRBV11-2 and TRBJ2-3, is EAGVAQSPRYKIIEKRQSVAFWCNPISGHATLYWYQQILGQGPKLLIQFQNNGVVDDSQLPKDRFSAERLKGVDSTLKIQPAKLEDSAVYLCASSALAGGLTDTQYFGPGTRLTVL.

V gene TRBV6-5 combines with J gene TRBJ1-4; D uncertain. The CDR3 sequence is 13 residues long. V lost 10 bases and J lost 8, with 17 bases in between. Germline CDR1 and CDR2: MNHEY and SVGAGI. This CDR3 is CATCRRQGEKLFF. The DNA for the CDR3 is TGTGCCACGTGCCGTCGACAAGGGGAAAAACTGTTTTTT.

J is TRBJ2-1 and V is TRBV5-5; D unresolved. Looked up from germline, CDR1 is SGHKS and CDR2 is YYEKEE (reference sequence). The germline V and J ends were trimmed by 1 base and 9 bases, with 11 bases remaining between them. The CDR3 extends over 13 amino acids. CDR3 DNA sequence: TGTGCCAGCAGCTTGCCGGGCGATGGTGAGCAGTTCTTC. This codes for CASSLPGDGEQFF.

J is TRBJ2-1 and V is TRBV5-4; TRBD2 matches at 9 bases. Per the germline V gene, CDR1 is SGHNT and CDR2 is YYREEE (reference sequence). The CDR3 consists of 16 residues. V dropped 3 bases and J dropped 9; count of bases not matched to a gene: 13. CDR3 nucleotides: TGTGCCAGCAGCTCCCTAAATAGCGGGAGAGGGGGTGAGCAGTTCTTC. It specifies CASSSLNSGRGGEQFF.

This chain uses TRBV7-2 with TRBJ2-7; TRBD2 agrees at 11 bases. Germline loops: CDR1 SGHTA, CDR2 FQGNSA. With V trimmed by 5 bases and J by 3 bases, 9 bases remained unmatched. CDR3 size: 16 residues. CDR3 amino acids: CASSPRLAGIFYEQYF. CDR3 bases: TGTGCCAGCAGCCCGAGACTAGCGGGGATCTTCTACGAGCAGTACTTC.

The CDR3 loop reads CASSEKPRLAKNIQYF. The CDR3 DNA reads TGTGCCAGCAGTGAAAAGCCGAGATTAGCCAAAAACATTCAGTACTTC. The rearrangement joins TRBV25-1 to TRBJ2-4; D not resolved. Germline V gene data show CDR1 as MGHDK and CDR2 as SYGVNS. V was cut by 2 bases and J by 0 bases, with 11 bases left in between. The CDR3 sequence is 16 residues long.

This sequence joins TRBV6-5 and TRBJ2-7; TRBD1 might be the D (6 bases). CDR1 MNHEY and CDR2 SVGAGI come from the germline V gene. This CDR3 spans 14 amino acids. Trimming took 5 bases from V and 0 from J, leaving 11 bases between them. The CDR3 DNA follows: TGTGCCAGCAGTGAGGACAGCCCCTCCTACGAGCAGTACTTC. Protein: CASSEDSPSYEQYF.

The chain couples TRBV19 to TRBJ2-3; 16 nucleotides line up with TRBD2. CDR3 size: 19 residues. Germline V gene data show CDR1 as LNHDA and CDR2 as SQIVND (reference sequence). V gave up 5 bases and J gave up 0 bases; unmatched junction bases: 8. The CDR3 spells CASSPGLAGGYSSTDTQYF. CDR3 DNA sequence: TGTGCCAGTAGTCCGGGACTAGCGGGGGGGTACTCTAGCACAGATACGCAGTATTTT.

The CDR3 DNA follows: TGTGCCAGTAGAAGCCGAAGCACAGATACGCAGTATTTT. This encodes CASRSRSTDTQYF. J is TRBJ2-3 and V is TRBV30, with D unclear. Looked up from germline, CDR1 is GTSNPN and CDR2 is SVGIG (reference sequence). This CDR3 contains 13 residues. The V gene lost 8 bases and the J gene lost 0 bases, with 12 bases spanning the gap. Supplemented by reference TRBV30 and TRBJ2-3, the full variable domain reads SQTIHQWPATLVQPVGSPLSLECTVEGTSNPNLYWYRQAAGRGLQLLFYSVGIGQISSEVPQNLSASRPQDRQFILSSKKLLLSDSGFYLCASRSRSTDTQYFGPGTRLTVL.

The rearrangement uses TRBV2 and TRBJ2-3, with TRBD2 matching 11 bases. Germline CDR1 is SNHLY and CDR2 is FYNNEI. With V trimmed by 4 bases and J by 7 bases, 10 bases remained unmatched. The CDR3 has 16 residues. The CDR3 is CASSVGLAGGWNTQYF. CDR3 sequence (DNA): TGTGCCAGCAGTGTCGGGCTAGCGGGGGGATGGAATACGCAGTATTTT.

The V and J genes are TRBV19 and TRBJ1-1; a weak D match, TRBD1 (5 bases). The CDR3 is made up of 11 amino acids. V lost 1 base, J lost 11 bases, and 8 bases lay in between. Germline assignment: CDR1 LNHDA and CDR2 SQIVND (reference sequence). In DNA form, the CDR3 reads TGTGCCAGTAGTATAGCCGGGGGTGCTTTCTTT. Translated: CASSIAGGAFF. The entire variable domain, with the rest obtained from reference TRBV19 and TRBJ1-1, is as follows: DGGITQSPKYLFRKEGQNVTLSCEQNLNHDAMYWYRQDPGQGLRLIYYSQIVNDFQKGDIAEGYSVSREKKESFPLTVTSAQKNPTAFYLCASSIAGGAFFGQGTRLTVV.

This chain joins TRBV5-1 and TRBJ2-3; 12 bases are shared with TRBD2. This CDR3 has 15 residues. The V gene's germline CDR1 is SGHRS and CDR2 YFSETQ. The ends lost 2 bases at V and 4 bases at J; junction bases unmatched: 2. CDR3 amino acids: CASSFRLAGADTQYF. CDR3 bases: TGCGCCAGCAGCTTCCGACTAGCGGGAGCAGATACGCAGTATTTT.

Only a few counts were recorded for this clone. The chain carries TRBV6-5 and TRBJ1-2, with unresolved D. The CDR3 covers 14 residues. From germline, CDR1 is MNHEY and CDR2 SVGAGI. The V end lost 2 bases, the J end lost 5 bases, and 12 bases lay between the germline ends. CDR3 sequence (DNA): TGTGCCAGCAGTTACAGGGTTGAAACTTATGGCTACACCTTC. Protein sequence: CASSYRVETYGYTF.